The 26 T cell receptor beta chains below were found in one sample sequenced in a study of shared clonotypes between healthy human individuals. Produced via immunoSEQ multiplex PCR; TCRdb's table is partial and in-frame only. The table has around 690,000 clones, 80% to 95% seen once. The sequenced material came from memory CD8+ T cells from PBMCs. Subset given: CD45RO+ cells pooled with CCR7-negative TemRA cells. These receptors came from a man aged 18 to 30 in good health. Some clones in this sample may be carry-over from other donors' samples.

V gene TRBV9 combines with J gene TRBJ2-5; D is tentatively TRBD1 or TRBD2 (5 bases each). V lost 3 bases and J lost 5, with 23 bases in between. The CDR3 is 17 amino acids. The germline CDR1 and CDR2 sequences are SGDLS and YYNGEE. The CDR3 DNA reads TGTGCCAGCAGCGGAACACCCGGGACCTCCCCCGGGGAGACCCAGTACTTC. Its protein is CASSGTPGTSPGETQYF.

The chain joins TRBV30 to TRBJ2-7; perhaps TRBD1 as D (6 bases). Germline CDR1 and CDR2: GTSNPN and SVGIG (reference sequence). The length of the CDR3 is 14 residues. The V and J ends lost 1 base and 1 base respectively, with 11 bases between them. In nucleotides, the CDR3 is TGTGCCTGGAGTGAACTGACAGGTTCCTACGAGCAGTACTTC. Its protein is CAWSELTGSYEQYF.

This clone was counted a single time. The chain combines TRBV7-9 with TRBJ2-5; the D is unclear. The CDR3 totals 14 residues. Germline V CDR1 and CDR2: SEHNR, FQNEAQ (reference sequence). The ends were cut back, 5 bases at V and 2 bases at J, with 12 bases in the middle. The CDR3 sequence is CASSPPLSQETQYF. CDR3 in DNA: TGTGCCAGCAGCCCACCGCTTTCACAAGAGACCCAGTACTTC.

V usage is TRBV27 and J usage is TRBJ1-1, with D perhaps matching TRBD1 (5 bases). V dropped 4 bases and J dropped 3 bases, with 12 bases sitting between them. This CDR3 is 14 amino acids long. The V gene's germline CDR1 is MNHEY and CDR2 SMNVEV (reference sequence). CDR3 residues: CASSYGGGYTEAFF. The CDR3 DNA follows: TGTGCCAGCAGTTATGGGGGGGGGTACACTGAAGCTTTCTTT.

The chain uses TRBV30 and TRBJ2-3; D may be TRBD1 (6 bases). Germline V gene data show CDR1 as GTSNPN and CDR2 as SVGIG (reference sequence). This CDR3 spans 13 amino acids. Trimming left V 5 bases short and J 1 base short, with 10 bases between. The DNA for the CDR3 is TGTGCCTGGGGTAGGACAGGCACAGATACGCAGTATTTT. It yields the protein CAWGRTGTDTQYF.

CDR3 residues: CASSQEGGGTEAFF. In DNA, the CDR3 is TGCGCCAGCAGCCAAGAAGGAGGGGGCACTGAAGCTTTCTTT. This rearrangement joins TRBV4-1 to TRBJ1-1; perhaps TRBD1 as D (6 bases). The CDR3 has 14 amino acids. Trimming removed 0 bases at V and 4 bases at J, with 9 bases between. Germline-derived CDR1 and CDR2 are MGHRA and YSYEKL.

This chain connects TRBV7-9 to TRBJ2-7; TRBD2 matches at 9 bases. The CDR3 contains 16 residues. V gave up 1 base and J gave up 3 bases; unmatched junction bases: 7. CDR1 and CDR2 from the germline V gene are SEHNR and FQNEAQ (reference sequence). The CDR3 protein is CASSLGFGTSSYEQYF. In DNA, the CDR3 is TGTGCCAGCAGCTTAGGGTTCGGGACTAGCAGCTACGAGCAGTACTTC. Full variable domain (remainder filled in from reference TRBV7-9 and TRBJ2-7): DTGVSQNPRHKITKRGQNVTFRCDPISEHNRLYWYRQTLGQGPEFLTYFQNEAQLEKSRLLSDRFSAERPKGSFSTLEIQRTEQGDSAMYLCASSLGFGTSSYEQYFGPGTRLTVT.

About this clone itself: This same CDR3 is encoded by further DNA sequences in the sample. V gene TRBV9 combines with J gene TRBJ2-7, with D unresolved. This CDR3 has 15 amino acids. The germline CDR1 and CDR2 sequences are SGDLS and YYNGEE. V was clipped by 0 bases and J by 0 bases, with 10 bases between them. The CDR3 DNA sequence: TGTGCCAGCAGCGTAGGGGCAGGTCTCTCCTACGAGCAGTACTTC. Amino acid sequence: CASSVGAGLSYEQYF.

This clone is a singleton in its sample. CDR3 bases: TGCGCCAGCAGCCAAGCGGTGGGGGAGCTGTTTTTT. Translated, it gives CASSQAVGELFF. The chain links TRBV4-1 to TRBJ2-2; no definite D call. The germline V gene has CDR1 MGHRA and CDR2 YSYEKL. V was shortened by 1 base and J by 8 bases, with 5 bases between the two germline ends. The CDR3 spans 12 residues.

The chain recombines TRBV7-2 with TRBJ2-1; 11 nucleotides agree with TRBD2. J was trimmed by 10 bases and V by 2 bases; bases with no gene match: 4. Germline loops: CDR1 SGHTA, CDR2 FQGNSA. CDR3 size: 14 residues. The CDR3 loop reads CASSLPWTSGEQFF. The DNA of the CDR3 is TGTGCCAGCAGCTTACCCTGGACTAGCGGGGAGCAGTTCTTC.

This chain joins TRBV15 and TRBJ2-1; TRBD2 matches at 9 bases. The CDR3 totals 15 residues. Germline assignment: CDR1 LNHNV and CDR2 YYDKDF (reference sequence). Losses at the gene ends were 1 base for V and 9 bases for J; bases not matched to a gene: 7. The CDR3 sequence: CATSRVASGIGEQFF. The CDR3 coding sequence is TGTGCCACCAGCAGAGTGGCTAGCGGGATAGGTGAGCAGTTCTTC. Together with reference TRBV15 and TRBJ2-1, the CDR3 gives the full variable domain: DAMVIQNPRYQVTQFGKPVTLSCSQTLNHNVMYWYQQKSSQAPKLLFHYYDKDFNNEADTPDNFQSRRPNTSFCFLDIRSPGLGDTAMYLCATSRVASGIGEQFFGPGTRLTVL.

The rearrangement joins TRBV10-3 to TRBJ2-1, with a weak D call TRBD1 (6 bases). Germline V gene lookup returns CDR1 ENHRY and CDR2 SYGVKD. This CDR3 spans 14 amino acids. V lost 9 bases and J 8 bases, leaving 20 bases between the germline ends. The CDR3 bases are TGTGCCATTAGATGGGGGCCGAAGGAGGATGAGCAGTTCTTC. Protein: CAIRWGPKEDEQFF.

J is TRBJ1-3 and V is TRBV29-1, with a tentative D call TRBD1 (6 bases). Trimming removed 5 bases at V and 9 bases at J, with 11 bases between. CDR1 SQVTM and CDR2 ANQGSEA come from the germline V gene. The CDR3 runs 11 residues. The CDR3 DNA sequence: TGCAGCGTTCGGACAGACGGCACCATATATTTT. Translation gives CSVRTDGTIYF.

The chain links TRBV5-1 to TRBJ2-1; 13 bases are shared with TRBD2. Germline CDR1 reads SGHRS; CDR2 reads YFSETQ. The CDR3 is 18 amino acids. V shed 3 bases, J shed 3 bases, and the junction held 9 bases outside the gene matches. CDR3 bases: TGCGCCAGCAGCTGGGCACTAGCGGGAGGGCAGGGCTACAATGAGCAGTTCTTC. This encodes CASSWALAGGQGYNEQFF.

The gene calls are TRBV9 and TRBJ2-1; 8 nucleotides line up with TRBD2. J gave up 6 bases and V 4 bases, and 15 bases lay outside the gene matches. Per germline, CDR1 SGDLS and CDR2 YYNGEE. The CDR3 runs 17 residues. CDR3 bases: TGTGCCAGCAGCCCCCGGAGTAGTAGCGGGACCTTCAATGAGCAGTTCTTC. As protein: CASSPRSSSGTFNEQFF.

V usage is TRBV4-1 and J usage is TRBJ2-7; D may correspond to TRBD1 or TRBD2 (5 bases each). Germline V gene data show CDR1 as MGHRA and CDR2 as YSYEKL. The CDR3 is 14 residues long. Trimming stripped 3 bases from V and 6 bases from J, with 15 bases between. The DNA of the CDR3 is TGCGCCAGCAGCCACGTTGGGACCACCAGCGAGCAGTACTTC. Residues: CASSHVGTTSEQYF.

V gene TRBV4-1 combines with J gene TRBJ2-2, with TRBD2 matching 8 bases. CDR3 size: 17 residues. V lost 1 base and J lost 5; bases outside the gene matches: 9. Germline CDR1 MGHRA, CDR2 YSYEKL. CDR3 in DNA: TGCGCCAGCAGCCAAGTAAGACGGGAGGGCCTTACCGGGGAGCTGTTTTTT. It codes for CASSQVRREGLTGELFF.

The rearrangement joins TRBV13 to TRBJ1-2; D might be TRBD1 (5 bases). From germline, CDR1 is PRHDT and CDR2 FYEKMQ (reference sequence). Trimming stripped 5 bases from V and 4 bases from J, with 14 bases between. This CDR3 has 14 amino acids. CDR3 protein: CASSPSGTVYGYTF. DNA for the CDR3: TGTGCCAGCAGCCCGAGCGGGACGGTCTATGGCTACACCTTC. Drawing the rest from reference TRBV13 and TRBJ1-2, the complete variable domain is AAGVIQSPRHLIKEKRETATLKCYPIPRHDTVYWYQQGPGQDPQFLISFYEKMQSDKGSIPDRFSAQQFSDYHSELNMSSLELGDSALYFCASSPSGTVYGYTFGSGTRLTVV.

CDR3 region: CASSIGAGQPQHF. The CDR3 DNA reads as TGTGCCAGTAGTATAGGGGCGGGTCAGCCCCAGCATTTT. The V and J genes are TRBV19 and TRBJ1-5; no definite D call. Per the germline V gene, CDR1 is LNHDA and CDR2 is SQIVND (reference sequence). This CDR3 is 13 amino acids long. V lost 1 base, J lost 6 bases, and 7 bases lay in between.

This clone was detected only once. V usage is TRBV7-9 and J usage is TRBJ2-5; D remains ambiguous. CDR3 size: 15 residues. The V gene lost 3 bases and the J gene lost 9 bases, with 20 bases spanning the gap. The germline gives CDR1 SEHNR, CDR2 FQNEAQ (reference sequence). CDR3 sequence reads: CASSFWDVDEGAQYF. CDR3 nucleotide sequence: TGTGCCAGCAGCTTCTGGGATGTCGACGAAGGCGCCCAGTACTTC.

CDR3 bases: TGTGCCAGCAGCCCTGGTCCAGGGTGGGAGCAGTACTTC. It encodes CASSPGPGWEQYF. The gene calls are TRBV5-5 and TRBJ2-7; perhaps TRBD1 as D (5 bases). Trimming took off 4 bases at V and 7 bases at J, with 15 bases between the two ends. The V gene's germline CDR1 is SGHKS and CDR2 YYEKEE (reference sequence). This CDR3 comprises 13 residues.

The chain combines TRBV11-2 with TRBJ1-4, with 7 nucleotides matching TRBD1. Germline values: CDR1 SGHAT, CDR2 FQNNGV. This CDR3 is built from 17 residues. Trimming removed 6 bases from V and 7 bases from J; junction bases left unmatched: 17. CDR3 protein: CASSPRQGGNVGEKLFF. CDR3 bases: TGTGCCAGCAGTCCACGACAGGGAGGTAATGTGGGTGAAAAACTGTTTTTT. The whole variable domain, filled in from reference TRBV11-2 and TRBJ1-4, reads EAGVAQSPRYKIIEKRQSVAFWCNPISGHATLYWYQQILGQGPKLLIQFQNNGVVDDSQLPKDRFSAERLKGVDSTLKIQPAKLEDSAVYLCASSPRQGGNVGEKLFFGSGTQLSVL.

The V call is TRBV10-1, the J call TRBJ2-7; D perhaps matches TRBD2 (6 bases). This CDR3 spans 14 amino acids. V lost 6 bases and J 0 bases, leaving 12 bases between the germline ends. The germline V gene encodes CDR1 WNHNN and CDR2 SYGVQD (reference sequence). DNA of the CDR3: TGCGCCAGCAGCGGCGGGACGTCCTCCTACGAGCAGTACTTC. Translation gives CASSGGTSSYEQYF.

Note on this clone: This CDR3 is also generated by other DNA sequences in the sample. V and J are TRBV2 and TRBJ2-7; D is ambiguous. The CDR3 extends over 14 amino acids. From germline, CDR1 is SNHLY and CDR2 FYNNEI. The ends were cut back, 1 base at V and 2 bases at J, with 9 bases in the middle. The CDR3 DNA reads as TGTGCCAGCAGTGAAGGGTACGGAACCTACGAGCAGTACTTC. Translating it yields CASSEGYGTYEQYF.

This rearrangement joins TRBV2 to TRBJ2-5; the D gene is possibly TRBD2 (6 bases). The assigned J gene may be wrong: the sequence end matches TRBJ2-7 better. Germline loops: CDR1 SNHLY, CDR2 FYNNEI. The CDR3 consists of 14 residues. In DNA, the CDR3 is TGTGCCAACACCGGGACTGTCGGTTCCTACGAGCAGTACTTC. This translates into CANTGTVGSYEQYF.

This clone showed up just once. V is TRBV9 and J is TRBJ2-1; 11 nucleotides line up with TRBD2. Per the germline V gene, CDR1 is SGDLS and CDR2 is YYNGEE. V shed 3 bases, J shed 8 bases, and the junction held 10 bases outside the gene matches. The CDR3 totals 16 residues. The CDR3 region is CASSDPRELAGDEQFF. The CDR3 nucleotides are TGTGCCAGCAGCGACCCCAGGGAACTAGCGGGAGATGAGCAGTTCTTC.